Listed below are T cell receptor beta chains from one sample, sequenced in a study of human T cells and chemical hapten exposure. A single record per CDR3 protein comes from TCRdb applying MiXCR to the RACE reads. The sample shows 150,000 to 200,000 distinct CDR3 sequences, about 31% of them seen only once. Sequenced here: whole blood, sampled in connection with sensitization to the hapten diphenylcyclopropenone (DPC). Receptors were obtained from a woman in her 30s with alopecia areata. Some clones in this sample may be carry-over from other donors' samples. The CDR3 runs from the conserved cysteine through the conserved F or W. The order of the fields is D gene, clone size, J gene, V gene, CDR3 length, CDR3 protein, CDR3 DNA. D genes are given only for firm matches. Clone size is given for some rows only: seen once, a few or many times, or a class if the clone is expanded.

- few TRBJ2-3 TRBV7-2 15 CASSESQGIPYTQYF TGTGCCAGCAGCGAATCACAGGGAATTCCTTATACGCAGTATTTT
- - TRBJ2-2 TRBV12-3/TRBV12-4 13 CASSLGLPGELFF TGTGCCAGCAGTTTAGGCCTGCCCGGGGAGCTGTTTTTT
- - TRBJ1-5 TRBV6-2/TRBV6-3 13 CASSYARGRPQHF TGTGCCAGCAGTTACGCTCGCGGGAGGCCCCAGCATTTT
TRBD1 - TRBJ2-5 TRBV29-1 15 CSVAGQGRSQETQYF TGCAGCGTCGCTGGACAGGGGCGATCGCAAGAGACCCAGTACTTC
TRBD2 - TRBJ2-1 TRBV4-2 16 CASSRRGLAGQNEQFF TGTGCCAGCAGCCGGAGAGGACTAGCGGGGCAAAATGAGCAGTTCTTC
- few TRBJ2-7 TRBV6-1 16 CASSERYWGRNYEQYF TGTGCCAGCAGTGAAAGGTACTGGGGGAGAAACTACGAGCAGTACTTC
- - TRBJ2-5 TRBV12-3/TRBV12-4 16 CASSLTLEGPKETQYF TGTGCCAGCAGCCTCACTTTGGAGGGCCCAAAAGAGACCCAGTACTTC
- - TRBJ1-1 TRBV6-5 13 CASSSGRVVEAFF TGTGCCAGCAGTTCGGGCAGGGTGGTTGAAGCTTTCTTT
- few TRBJ2-7 TRBV11-1 15 CASSPRPSATYEQYF TGTGCCAGCAGCCCCCGGCCGTCGGCAACCTACGAGCAGTACTTC
- - TRBJ2-3 TRBV6-2/TRBV6-3 14 CASRPGGLTDTQYF TGTGCCAGCAGGCCGGGCGGGCTCACAGATACGCAGTATTTT
- - TRBJ2-5 TRBV28 12 CASSLQHETQYF TGTGCCAGCAGTTTACAACACGAGACCCAGTACTTC
- - TRBJ1-2 TRBV2 15 CASSERGIPSRGYTF TGTGCCAGCAGTGAACGTGGGATACCTAGTCGTGGCTACACCTTC
- - TRBJ1-1 TRBV29-1 13 CSVGSGFEAEAFF TGCAGCGTTGGGTCAGGGTTTGAGGCTGAAGCTTTCTTT